The TCR beta chain described here comes from a study of T cells in Graves' hyperthyroidism and ophthalmopathy (dated by TCRdb to the late 2010s). Broadly, across the study: Peripheral blood was sampled at the time of initial diagnosis, prior to any treatment. A discovery cohort of about 100 patients, fewer than 50 with Graves' ophthalmopathy and approximately 57 with stable Graves' hyperthyroidism, was used to find distinguishing TCR V-J signatures. Prospective prediction of ophthalmopathy was tested in an independent validation cohort consisting of some 18 hyperthyroidism patients and 17 patients who later progressed to ophthalmopathy. Following sampling, methimazole starting at 30 mg daily was given to hyperthyroidism patients, and high-dose intravenous methylprednisolone was given to ophthalmopathy patients. Thyroid tissue and blood T-cell repertoires from six Graves' hyperthyroidism patients were also compared in the study. The 75 to 100 discovery patients were randomly split 7:3 into training and test sets. The paper describes TCR Vbeta CDR3 sequencing of 130 to 150 peripheral blood samples, made up of about 40 ophthalmopathy patients, approximately 73 hyperthyroidism patients and some 17 progressor patients.

On this clonotype: Its antigen target is currently unknown. Per-base qualities were not stored, and no clone one base away is much larger.

In the ophthalmopathy patients, disease was moderately to severely active, with a Clinical Activity Score of 3 or more, a NOSPECS grade of 4 or more, and a duration of less than 3 months. The study excluded patients with uncontrolled infections, other autoimmune diseases, pregnancy or lactation. Diagnoses were based on clinical symptoms, serum thyroxine and TRAb, thyroid ultrasound and orbital computed tomography. PBMCs were isolated from about 9 ml of fresh peripheral blood by Ficoll-Paque density gradient centrifugation. Trizol reagent was used to extract total RNA, and RNA quality was then checked on an Agilent 2100 Bioanalyzer. TCR beta CDR3 regions were amplified from RNA transcripts. For the first round of RT-PCR on the TCR CDR3, the HTBI primer set was used together with the Qiagen OneStep RT-PCR kit. Libraries were constructed in a second round of multiplex PCR, after which size selection and purification were carried out. Sequencing of the libraries was done on an Illumina HiSeq2000 using paired-end 100 bp reads. The original methods were these. SOAPnuke was used to process the raw data, removing reads that contained adapters or uncalled bases, had a mean Phred below 15, or lacked an exact match to the constant primer or identifier. High-quality paired reads were merged with COPE v1.2.5, and unique nucleotide sequences were defined as clonotypes. MiTCR v1.1 was used to align the clonotypes against IMGT TRBV, TRBD and TRBJ reference segments. Analysis was restricted to V-J combinations with a frequency above 0.0001, which covered just over 98% of repertoires. A TCS score was defined as the ratio of F50 (clonal expansion) to E x V (chaos), with BLOSUM62-based TCRdist applied between CDR3 peptides within each V-J. Welch's t-statistics and random forest reduced 500 to 650 V-J features to 13, which were used in a naive Bayes classifier (R e1071). In TCRdb, the public reads were trimmed at Q25 with fastp and aligned with MiXCR, with productive beta chains retained. Each CDR3 protein appears once, grouped with its most common genes and DNA. The V and J calls here are based on TCRdb, not the publication. Within this sample are hundreds of thousands of distinct CDR3 sequences, with approximately 25% of them counted one time only. In total, the top ten clones hold over 9% of the sample.

CDR1 and CDR2 are drawn from the germline V gene: MDHEN, SYDVKM. Cut back by 4 bases and 1 base, the V and J ends lie 7 bases apart. The CDR3, from cysteine to phenylalanine, totals 13 residues. The CDR3 DNA has 39 bases and is translated from base 1. The full study reports these points: During validation, the model predicted progression to ophthalmopathy a median of about 6.5 months ahead of onset, with around 71% sensitivity and 72.22% specificity. A model built on a 13 V-J signature distinguished ophthalmopathy from stable hyperthyroidism, reaching 87.88% sensitivity and 81.08% specificity in cross-validation and 80%/75% in testing. No statistical method was used to fix the sample size in advance, and group allocation was not hidden from the investigators. Most expanded thyroid clonotypes (frequency above 0.001) were also found in blood, which suggests that blood repertoires may mirror thyroid immune responses.

The sequencing input was blood. The chain is encoded by TRBV28 joined to TRBJ2-5; no D gene call is confident. The clonotype originates from a woman aged 25 to 39 with Graves' ophthalmopathy. The DNA is as follows: TGTGCCAGCAGTTCTCCGGGCCAAGAGACCCAGTACTTC. Translated, it reads CASSSPGQETQYF.